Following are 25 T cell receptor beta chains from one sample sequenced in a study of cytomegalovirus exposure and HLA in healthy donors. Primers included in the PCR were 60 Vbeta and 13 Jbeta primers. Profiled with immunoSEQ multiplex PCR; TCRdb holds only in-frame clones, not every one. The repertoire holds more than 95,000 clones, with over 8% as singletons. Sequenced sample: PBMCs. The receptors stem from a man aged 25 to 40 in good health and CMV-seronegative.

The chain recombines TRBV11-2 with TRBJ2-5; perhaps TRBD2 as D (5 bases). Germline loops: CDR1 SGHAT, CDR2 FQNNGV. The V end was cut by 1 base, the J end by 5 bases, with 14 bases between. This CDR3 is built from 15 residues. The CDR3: CASSLGSNSGETQYF. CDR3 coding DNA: TGTGCCAGCAGCTTAGGCTCGAACTCGGGGGAGACCCAGTACTTC. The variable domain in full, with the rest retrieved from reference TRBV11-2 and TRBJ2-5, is EAGVAQSPRYKIIEKRQSVAFWCNPISGHATLYWYQQILGQGPKLLIQFQNNGVVDDSQLPKDRFSAERLKGVDSTLKIQPAKLEDSAVYLCASSLGSNSGETQYFGPGTRLLVL.

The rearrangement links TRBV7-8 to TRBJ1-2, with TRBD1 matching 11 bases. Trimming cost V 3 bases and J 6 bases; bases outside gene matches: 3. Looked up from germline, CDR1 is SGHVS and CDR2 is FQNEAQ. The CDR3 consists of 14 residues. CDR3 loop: CASSFLGQGDGYTF. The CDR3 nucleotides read TGTGCCAGCAGCTTCCTGGGACAGGGGGATGGCTACACCTTC.

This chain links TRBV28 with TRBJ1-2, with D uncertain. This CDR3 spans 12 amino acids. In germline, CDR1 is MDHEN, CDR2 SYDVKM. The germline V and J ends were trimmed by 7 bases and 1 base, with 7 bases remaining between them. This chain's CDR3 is CASTNSNYGYTF. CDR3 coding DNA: TGTGCCAGCACCAACAGTAACTATGGCTACACCTTC.

The CDR3 reads CATTPSGRGRVAGANVLTF. In DNA form, the CDR3 reads TGTGCCACCACCCCCTCCGGGCGGGGACGGGTGGCTGGGGCCAACGTCCTGACTTTC. The chain joins TRBV5-4 to TRBJ2-6; a possible D gene is TRBD2 (6 bases). Per germline, CDR1 SGHNT and CDR2 YYREEE (reference sequence). V was pared by 9 bases and J by 2 bases, with 27 bases between. This CDR3 is built from 19 residues.

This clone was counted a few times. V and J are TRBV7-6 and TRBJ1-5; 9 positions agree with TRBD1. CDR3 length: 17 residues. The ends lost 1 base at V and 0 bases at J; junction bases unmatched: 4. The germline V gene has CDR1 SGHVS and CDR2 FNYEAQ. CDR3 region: CASSLGTGAYSNQPQHF. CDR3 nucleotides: TGTGCCAGCAGCTTAGGGACAGGGGCATATAGCAATCAGCCCCAGCATTTT.

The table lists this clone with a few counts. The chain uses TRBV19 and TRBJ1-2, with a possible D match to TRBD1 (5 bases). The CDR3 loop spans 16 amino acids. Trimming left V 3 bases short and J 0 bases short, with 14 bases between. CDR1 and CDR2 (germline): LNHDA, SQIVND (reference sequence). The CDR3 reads CASSITGADSNYGYTF. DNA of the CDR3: TGTGCCAGTAGTATCACTGGGGCAGACTCTAACTATGGCTACACCTTC.

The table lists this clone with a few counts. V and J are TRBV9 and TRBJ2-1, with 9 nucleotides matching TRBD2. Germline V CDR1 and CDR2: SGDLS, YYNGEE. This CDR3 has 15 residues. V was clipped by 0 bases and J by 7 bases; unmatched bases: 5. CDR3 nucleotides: TGTGCCAGCAGCGTAGGTAGCGGGAGTTTTAATGAGCAGTTCTTC. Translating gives CASSVGSGSFNEQFF.

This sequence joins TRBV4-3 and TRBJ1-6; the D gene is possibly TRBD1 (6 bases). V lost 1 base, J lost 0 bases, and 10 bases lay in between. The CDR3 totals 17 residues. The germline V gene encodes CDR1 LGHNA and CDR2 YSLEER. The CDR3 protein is CASSQVQTGSYNSPLHF. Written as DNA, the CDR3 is TGCGCCAGCAGCCAAGTACAGACAGGCTCCTATAATTCACCCCTCCACTTT.

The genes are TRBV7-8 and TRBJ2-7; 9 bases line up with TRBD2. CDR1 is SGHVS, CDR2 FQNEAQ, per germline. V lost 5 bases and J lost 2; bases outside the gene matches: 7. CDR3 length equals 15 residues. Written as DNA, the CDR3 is TGTGCCAGCAGCACTCCGGGACTAGCCCCCTACGAGCAGTACTTC. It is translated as CASSTPGLAPYEQYF.

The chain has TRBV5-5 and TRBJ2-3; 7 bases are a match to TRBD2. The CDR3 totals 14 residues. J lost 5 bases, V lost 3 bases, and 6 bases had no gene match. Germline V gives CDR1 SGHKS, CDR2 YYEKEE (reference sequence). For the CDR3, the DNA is TGTGCCAGCAGCTGGGAGGGAGTGGGAGATACGCAGTATTTT. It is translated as CASSWEGVGDTQYF.

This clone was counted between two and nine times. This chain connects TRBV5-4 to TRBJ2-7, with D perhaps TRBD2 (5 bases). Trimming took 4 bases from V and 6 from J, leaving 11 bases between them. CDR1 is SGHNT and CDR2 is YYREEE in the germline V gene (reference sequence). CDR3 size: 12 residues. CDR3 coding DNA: TGTGCCAGCAGCCCATCGGCGGGCGAGCAGTACTTC. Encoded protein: CASSPSAGEQYF.

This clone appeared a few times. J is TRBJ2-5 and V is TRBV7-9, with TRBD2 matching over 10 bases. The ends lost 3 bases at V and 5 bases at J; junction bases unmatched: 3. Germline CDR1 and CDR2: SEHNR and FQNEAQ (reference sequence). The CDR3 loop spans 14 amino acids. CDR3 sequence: CASSFSSGSETQYF. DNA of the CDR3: TGTGCCAGCAGCTTTTCTAGCGGGAGTGAGACCCAGTACTTC.

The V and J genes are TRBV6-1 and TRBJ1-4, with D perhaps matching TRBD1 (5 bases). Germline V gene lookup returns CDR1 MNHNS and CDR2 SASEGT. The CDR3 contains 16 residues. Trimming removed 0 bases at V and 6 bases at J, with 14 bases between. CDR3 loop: CASSEALEGEDEKLFF. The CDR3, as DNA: TGTGCCAGCAGTGAAGCGCTGGAAGGGGAAGATGAAAAACTGTTTTTT.

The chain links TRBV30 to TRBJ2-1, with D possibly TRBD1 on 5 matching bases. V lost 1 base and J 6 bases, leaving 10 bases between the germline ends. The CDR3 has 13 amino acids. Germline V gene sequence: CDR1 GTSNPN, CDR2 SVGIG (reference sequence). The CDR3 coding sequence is TGTGCCTGGAGTGGAGTCAGGGCCAATGAGCAGTTCTTC. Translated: CAWSGVRANEQFF.

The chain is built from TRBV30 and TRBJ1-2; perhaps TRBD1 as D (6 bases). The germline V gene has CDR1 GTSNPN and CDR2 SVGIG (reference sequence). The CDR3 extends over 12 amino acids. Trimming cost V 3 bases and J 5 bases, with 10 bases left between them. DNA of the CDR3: TGTGCCTGGAGGGACAGCCTTTATGGCTACACCTTC. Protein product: CAWRDSLYGYTF. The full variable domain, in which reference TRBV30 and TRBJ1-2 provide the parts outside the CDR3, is SQTIHQWPATLVQPVGSPLSLECTVEGTSNPNLYWYRQAAGRGLQLLFYSVGIGQISSEVPQNLSASRPQDRQFILSSKKLLLSDSGFYLCAWRDSLYGYTFGSGTRLTVV.

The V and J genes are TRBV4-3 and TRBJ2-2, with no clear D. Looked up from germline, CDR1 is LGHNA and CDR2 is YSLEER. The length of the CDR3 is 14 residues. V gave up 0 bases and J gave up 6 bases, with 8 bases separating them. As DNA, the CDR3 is TGCGCCAGCAGCCAAGACAGTTACGCCGGGGAGCTGTTTTTT. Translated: CASSQDSYAGELFF.

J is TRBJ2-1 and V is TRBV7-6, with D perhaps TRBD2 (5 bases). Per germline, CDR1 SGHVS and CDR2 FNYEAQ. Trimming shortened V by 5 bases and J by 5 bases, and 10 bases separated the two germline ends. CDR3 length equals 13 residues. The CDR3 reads CASSAAVNNEQFF. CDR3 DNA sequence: TGTGCCAGCAGCGCAGCGGTAAACAATGAGCAGTTCTTC.

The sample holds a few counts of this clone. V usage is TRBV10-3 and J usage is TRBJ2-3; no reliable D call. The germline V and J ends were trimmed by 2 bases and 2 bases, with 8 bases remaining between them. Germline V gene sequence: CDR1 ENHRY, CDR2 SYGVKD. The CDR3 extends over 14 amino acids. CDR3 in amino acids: CAISEALVTDTQYF. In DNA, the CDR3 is TGTGCCATCAGTGAGGCGCTAGTCACAGATACGCAGTATTTT.

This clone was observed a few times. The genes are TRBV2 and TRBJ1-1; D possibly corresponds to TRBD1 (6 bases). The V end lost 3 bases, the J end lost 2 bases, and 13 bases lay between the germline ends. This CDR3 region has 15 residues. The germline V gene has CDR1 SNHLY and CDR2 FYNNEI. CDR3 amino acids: CASSDGGQLNTEAFF. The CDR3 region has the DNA TGTGCCAGCAGTGACGGCGGACAGCTCAACACTGAAGCTTTCTTT.

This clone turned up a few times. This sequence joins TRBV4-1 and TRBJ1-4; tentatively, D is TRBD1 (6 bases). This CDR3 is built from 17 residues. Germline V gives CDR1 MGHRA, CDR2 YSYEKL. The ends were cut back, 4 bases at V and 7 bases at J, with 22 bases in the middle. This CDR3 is CASSRIVGGREIEKLFF. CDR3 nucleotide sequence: TGCGCCAGCAGCCGTATAGTGGGGGGGCGGGAGATTGAAAAACTGTTTTTT.

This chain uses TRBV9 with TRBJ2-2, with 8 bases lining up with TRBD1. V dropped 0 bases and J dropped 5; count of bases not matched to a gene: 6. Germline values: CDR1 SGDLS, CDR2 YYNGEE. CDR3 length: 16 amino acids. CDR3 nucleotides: TGTGCCAGCAGCGTAGGACAGGGGCCACGAACCGGGGAGCTGTTTTTT. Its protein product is CASSVGQGPRTGELFF. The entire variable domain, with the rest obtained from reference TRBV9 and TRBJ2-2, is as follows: DSGVTQTPKHLITATGQRVTLRCSPRSGDLSVYWYQQSLDQGLQFLIQYYNGEERAKGNILERFSAQQFPDLHSELNLSSLELGDSALYFCASSVGQGPRTGELFFGEGSRLTVL.

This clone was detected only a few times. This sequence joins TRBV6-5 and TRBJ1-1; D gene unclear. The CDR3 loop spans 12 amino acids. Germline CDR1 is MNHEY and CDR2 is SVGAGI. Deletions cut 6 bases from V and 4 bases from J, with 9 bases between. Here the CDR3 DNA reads TGTGCCAGCAGAAATCTAGGCACTGAAGCTTTCTTT. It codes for CASRNLGTEAFF.

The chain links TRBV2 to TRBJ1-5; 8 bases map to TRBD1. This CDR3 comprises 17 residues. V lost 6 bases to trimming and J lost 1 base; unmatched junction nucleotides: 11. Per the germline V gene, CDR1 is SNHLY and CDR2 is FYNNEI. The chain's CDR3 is CASSQTGAPKSNQPQHF. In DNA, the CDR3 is TGTGCCAGCAGCCAGACAGGGGCCCCCAAAAGCAATCAGCCCCAGCATTTT.

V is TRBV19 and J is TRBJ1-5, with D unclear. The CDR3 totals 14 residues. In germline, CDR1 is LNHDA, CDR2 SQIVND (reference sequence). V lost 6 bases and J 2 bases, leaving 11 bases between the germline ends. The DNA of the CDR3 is TGTGCCAGTAGCCCCGTAGATGGCAATCAGCCCCAGCATTTT. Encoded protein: CASSPVDGNQPQHF.

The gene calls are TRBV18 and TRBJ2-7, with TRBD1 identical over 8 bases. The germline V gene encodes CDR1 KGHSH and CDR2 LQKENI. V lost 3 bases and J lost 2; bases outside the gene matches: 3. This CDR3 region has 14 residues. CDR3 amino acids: CASSPPGGTYEQYF. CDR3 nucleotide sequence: TGTGCCAGCTCACCCCCAGGGGGCACCTACGAGCAGTACTTC.